A single sample gave rise to the 17 T cell receptor beta chains below, sequenced in a study of blood T cell repertoires in COVID-19. The data were produced by immunoSEQ multiplex PCR, yet TCRdb's version contains in-frame clones alone and is incomplete. The data contain about 200,000 clones, about nine tenths of them singletons. Sample: peripheral blood. All receptors come from a man aged 45-65 years with acute or convalescent COVID-19.

The V and J genes are TRBV5-4 and TRBJ2-3; D call uncertain. The germline CDR1 and CDR2 sequences are SGHNT and YYREEE (reference sequence). The CDR3 contains 15 residues. Trimming took 0 bases from V and 0 from J, leaving 8 bases between them. CDR3 sequence reads: CASSLGYRSTDTQYF. CDR3 bases: TGTGCCAGCAGCTTGGGTTACCGGAGCACAGATACGCAGTATTTT.

V gene TRBV5-8 combines with J gene TRBJ1-2; 7 bases line up with TRBD1. The CDR3 length is 14 residues. The J segment lost 2 bases and the V segment lost 2 bases, leaving 3 bases of the junction unmatched. The germline gives CDR1 SGHTS, CDR2 YDEGEE. The CDR3 region is CASSLTGVNYGYTF. DNA for the CDR3: TGTGCCAGCAGCTTAACAGGGGTAAACTATGGCTACACCTTC.

The chain recombines TRBV12-3 or TRBV12-4 with TRBJ1-2; D gene uncertain. The CDR3 covers 13 residues. V shed 6 bases and J shed 0 bases, with 8 bases lying between them. DNA of the CDR3: TGTGCCAGCAGCCGTCTTCCTAACTATGGCTACACCTTC. Translating it yields CASSRLPNYGYTF.

V and J are TRBV19 and TRBJ2-7; 9 nucleotides agree with TRBD1. The length of the CDR3 is 13 residues. Germline trimming cut 5 bases from V and 10 bases from J; bases unmatched to any gene: 9. The germline V gene has CDR1 LNHDA and CDR2 SQIVND (reference sequence). The CDR3 coding sequence is TGTGCCAGTAGTCGGGACAGGGTTAAGGGCCAGTACTTC. Amino acid sequence: CASSRDRVKGQYF.

CDR3 coding DNA: TGCGCCAGCAGCTTGACGCGAGCCAACCAAGAGACCCAGTACTTC. Encoded protein: CASSLTRANQETQYF. The V gene is TRBV5-1, the J gene TRBJ2-5, with D hard to call. In germline, CDR1 is SGHRS, CDR2 YFSETQ. The CDR3 spans 15 residues. V gave up 1 base and J gave up 0 bases, with 10 bases separating them.

This clone appeared a few times. The V gene is TRBV11-2, the J gene TRBJ1-3; D is ambiguous. CDR3 length: 16 residues. Trimming took 1 base from V and 0 from J, leaving 10 bases between them. The V gene's germline CDR1 is SGHAT and CDR2 FQNNGV. The CDR3 nucleotides are TGTGCCAGCAGCTTAGCCGTCACCAGCTCTGGAAACACCATATATTTT. This sequence encodes CASSLAVTSSGNTIYF.

The chain joins TRBV18 to TRBJ2-5; D call uncertain. V was clipped by 3 bases and J by 7 bases, with 18 bases between them. The germline V gene encodes CDR1 KGHSH and CDR2 LQKENI. This CDR3 is built from 15 residues. This CDR3 reads CASSPLGWSLGTQYF. CDR3 bases: TGTGCCAGCTCACCCCTGGGCTGGTCTCTGGGGACCCAGTACTTC.

This chain uses TRBV19 with TRBJ1-1; D unresolved. This CDR3 is built from 12 residues. The germline gives CDR1 LNHDA, CDR2 SQIVND (reference sequence). V lost 7 bases, J lost 0 bases, and 6 bases lay in between. The CDR3 protein is CASKELNTEAFF. CDR3 nucleotide sequence: TGTGCCAGTAAGGAGTTGAACACTGAAGCTTTCTTT.

The rearrangement links TRBV10-3 to TRBJ2-3; D is possibly TRBD2 (6 bases). Germline CDR1 reads ENHRY; CDR2 reads SYGVKD. The CDR3 contains 14 residues. Deletions cut 4 bases from V and 6 bases from J, with 14 bases between. The CDR3 DNA sequence: TGTGCCATCAGTGCTCAGCGGGCCGCGGATACGCAGTATTTT. Its translation is CAISAQRAADTQYF.

The chain carries TRBV14 and TRBJ2-5, with TRBD2 identical over 7 bases. Germline V gene sequence: CDR1 SGHDN, CDR2 FVKESK. The junction had 7 bases not matched to a gene; V was cut back by 4 bases and J by 2 bases. The CDR3 covers 15 residues. The chain's CDR3 is CASSPMAGVQETQYF. In DNA, the CDR3 is TGTGCCAGCAGCCCCATGGCGGGGGTACAAGAGACCCAGTACTTC.

The chain couples TRBV28 to TRBJ1-2; D remains ambiguous. Germline assignment: CDR1 MDHEN and CDR2 SYDVKM. Trimming stripped 1 base from V and 6 bases from J, with 12 bases between. The CDR3 totals 14 residues. This CDR3 is CASSLFRVSDGYTF. In DNA, the CDR3 is TGTGCCAGCAGTTTATTCCGGGTTTCGGATGGCTACACCTTC.

V gene TRBV5-1 combines with J gene TRBJ2-1, with D possibly matching TRBD1 (6 bases). Trimming took off 6 bases at V and 4 bases at J, with 14 bases between the two ends. The CDR3 has 14 residues. Germline-derived CDR1 and CDR2 are SGHRS and YFSETQ. CDR3 nucleotide sequence: TGCGCCAGCACTACGGGACAACTATACAATGAGCAGTTCTTC. This sequence encodes CASTTGQLYNEQFF. Variable domain in full (rest from reference TRBV5-1 and TRBJ2-1): KAGVTQTPRYLIKTRGQQVTLSCSPISGHRSVSWYQQTPGQGLQFLFEYFSETQRNKGNFPGRFSGRQFSNSRSEMNVSTLELGDSALYLCASTTGQLYNEQFFGPGTRLTVL.

This clone appeared a few times. The rearrangement links TRBV4-1 to TRBJ2-5; D uncertain. Germline CDR1 MGHRA, CDR2 YSYEKL. Trimming took off 0 bases at V and 3 bases at J, with 8 bases between the two ends. This CDR3 comprises 14 residues. CDR3 sequence (DNA): TGCGCCAGCAGCCAAGATCTTGCGGAAGAGACCCAGTACTTC. Translating gives CASSQDLAEETQYF.

The chain recombines TRBV7-2 with TRBJ2-1; D is possibly TRBD2 (7 bases). The V and J ends lost 3 bases and 6 bases respectively, with 15 bases between them. CDR1 SGHTA and CDR2 FQGNSA come from the germline V gene. The CDR3 is made up of 15 amino acids. CDR3 sequence (DNA): TGTGCCAGCAGCTTTAAGGGGGGGGGCCCCAATGAGCAGTTCTTC. Translated, it gives CASSFKGGGPNEQFF.

J is TRBJ2-3 and V is TRBV28, with D perhaps matching TRBD1 (5 bases). The V gene's germline CDR1 is MDHEN and CDR2 SYDVKM. CDR3 length equals 17 residues. V was pared by 1 base and J by 1 base, with 15 bases between. CDR3 region: CASSLLTVVGGTDTQYF. The CDR3 DNA follows: TGTGCCAGCAGTTTATTGACAGTTGTAGGCGGCACAGATACGCAGTATTTT.

The V gene is TRBV28, the J gene TRBJ2-7, with D possibly being TRBD2 (6 bases). V was trimmed by 3 bases and J by 3 bases, leaving 9 bases between them. The CDR3 runs to 13 residues. From germline, CDR1 is MDHEN and CDR2 SYDVKM. The CDR3 loop is CASSLGGHYEQYV. CDR3 sequence (DNA): TGTGCCAGCAGTTTGGGGGGTCACTACGAGCAGTACGTC.

The chain uses TRBV28 and TRBJ1-4; perhaps TRBD1 as D (6 bases). V lost 1 base and J 6 bases, leaving 15 bases between the germline ends. CDR1 and CDR2 (germline): MDHEN, SYDVKM. The CDR3 is 16 amino acids. The CDR3 region has the DNA TGTGCCAGCAGTTTATTCGTCCCCAGACAGGATGAAAAACTGTTTTTT. Protein sequence: CASSLFVPRQDEKLFF. The variable domain in full, completed from reference TRBV28 and TRBJ1-4, reads DVKVTQSSRYLVKRTGEKVFLECVQDMDHENMFWYRQDPGLGLRLIYFSYDVKMKEKGDIPEGYSVSREKKERFSLILESASTNQTSMYLCASSLFVPRQDEKLFFGSGTQLSVL.